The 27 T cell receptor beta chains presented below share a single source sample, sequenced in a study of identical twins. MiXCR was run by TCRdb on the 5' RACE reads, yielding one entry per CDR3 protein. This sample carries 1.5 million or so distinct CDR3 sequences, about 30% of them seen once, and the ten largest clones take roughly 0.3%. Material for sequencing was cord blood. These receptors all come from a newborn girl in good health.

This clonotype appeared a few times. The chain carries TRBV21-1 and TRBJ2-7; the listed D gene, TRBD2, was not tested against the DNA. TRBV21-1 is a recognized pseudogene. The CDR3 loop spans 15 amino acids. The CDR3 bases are TGTGCCAGCAGCAAACTAGCCACACCTTCCTACGAGCAGTACTTC. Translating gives CASSKLATPSYEQYF.

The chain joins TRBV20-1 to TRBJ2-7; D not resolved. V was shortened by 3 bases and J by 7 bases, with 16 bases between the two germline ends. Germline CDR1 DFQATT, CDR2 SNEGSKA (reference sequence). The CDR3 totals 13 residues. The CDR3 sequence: CSASGPVYNEQYF. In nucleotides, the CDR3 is TGCAGTGCTAGCGGGCCCGTTTACAATGAGCAGTACTTC.

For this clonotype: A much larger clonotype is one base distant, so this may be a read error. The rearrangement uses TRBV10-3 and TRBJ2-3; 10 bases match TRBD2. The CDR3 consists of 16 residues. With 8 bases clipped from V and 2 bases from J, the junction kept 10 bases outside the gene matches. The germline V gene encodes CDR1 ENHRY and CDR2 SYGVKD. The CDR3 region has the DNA TGTGCCATCGGGACAAGCGGGAGGGCCCCCACAGATACGCAGTATTTT. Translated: CAIGTSGRAPTDTQYF.

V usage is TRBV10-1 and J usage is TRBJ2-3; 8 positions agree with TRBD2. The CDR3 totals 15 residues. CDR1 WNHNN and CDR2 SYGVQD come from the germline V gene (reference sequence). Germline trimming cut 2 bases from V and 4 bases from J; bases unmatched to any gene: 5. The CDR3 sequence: CASSEERGLSDTQYF. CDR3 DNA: TGCGCCAGCAGTGAGGAGCGGGGGCTTTCAGATACGCAGTATTTT.

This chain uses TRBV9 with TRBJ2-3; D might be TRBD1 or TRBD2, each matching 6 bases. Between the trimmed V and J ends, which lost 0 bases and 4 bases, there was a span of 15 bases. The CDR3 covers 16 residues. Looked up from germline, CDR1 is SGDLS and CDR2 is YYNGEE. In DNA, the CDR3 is TGTGCCAGCAGCGTAGGGGGGGCCGGGGGATCAGATACGCAGTATTTT. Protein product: CASSVGGAGGSDTQYF.

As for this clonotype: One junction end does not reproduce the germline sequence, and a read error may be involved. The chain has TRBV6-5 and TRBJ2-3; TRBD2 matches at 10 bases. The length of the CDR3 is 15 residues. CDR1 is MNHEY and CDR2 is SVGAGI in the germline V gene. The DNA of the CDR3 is TGTGCCGGCAGTTACGGAGCGGGAGGGACAGATACGCAGTATTTT. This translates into CAGSYGAGGTDTQYF.

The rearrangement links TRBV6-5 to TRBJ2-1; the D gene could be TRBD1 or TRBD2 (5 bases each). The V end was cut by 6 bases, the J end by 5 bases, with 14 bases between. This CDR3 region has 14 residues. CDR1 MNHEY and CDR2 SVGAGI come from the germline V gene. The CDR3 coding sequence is TGTGCCAGCAGAGACGAGGGGACCGACAATGAGCAGTTCTTC. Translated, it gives CASRDEGTDNEQFF.

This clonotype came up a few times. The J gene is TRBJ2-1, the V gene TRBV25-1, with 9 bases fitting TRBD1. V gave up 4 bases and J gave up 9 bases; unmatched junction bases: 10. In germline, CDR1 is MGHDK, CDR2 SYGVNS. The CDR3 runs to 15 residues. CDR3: CASSVPGTGICEQFF. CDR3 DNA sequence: TGTGCCAGCAGTGTCCCCGGGACAGGGATTTGTGAGCAGTTCTTC.

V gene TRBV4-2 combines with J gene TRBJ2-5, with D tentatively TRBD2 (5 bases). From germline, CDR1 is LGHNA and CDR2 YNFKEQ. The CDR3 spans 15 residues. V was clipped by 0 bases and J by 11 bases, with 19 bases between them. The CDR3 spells CASSQEGRVNNEQYF. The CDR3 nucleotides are TGTGCCAGCAGCCAAGAAGGGCGGGTAAACAATGAGCAGTACTTC.

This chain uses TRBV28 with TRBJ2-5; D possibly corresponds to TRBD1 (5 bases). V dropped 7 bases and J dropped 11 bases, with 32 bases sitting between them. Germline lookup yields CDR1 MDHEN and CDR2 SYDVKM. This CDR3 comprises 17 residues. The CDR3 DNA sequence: TGTGCCAGCACCTTCCTTCAGGGATTCTGGAGTAGGAATGAGCAGTACTTC. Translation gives CASTFLQGFWSRNEQYF.

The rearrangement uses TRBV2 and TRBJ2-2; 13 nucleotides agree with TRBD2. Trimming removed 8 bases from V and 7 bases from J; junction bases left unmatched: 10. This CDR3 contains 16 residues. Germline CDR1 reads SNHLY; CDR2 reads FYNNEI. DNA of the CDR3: TGTGCCAGCGAGAGTGGACTAGCGGGAGCGGGCGGGGAGCTGTTTTTT. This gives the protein CASESGLAGAGGELFF.

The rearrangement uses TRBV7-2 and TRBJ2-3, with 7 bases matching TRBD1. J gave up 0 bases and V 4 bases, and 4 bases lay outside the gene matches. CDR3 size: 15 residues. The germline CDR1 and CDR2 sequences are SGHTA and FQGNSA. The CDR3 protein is CASSSTGLSTDTQYF. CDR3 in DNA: TGTGCCAGCAGCTCGACAGGGCTTAGCACAGATACGCAGTATTTT.

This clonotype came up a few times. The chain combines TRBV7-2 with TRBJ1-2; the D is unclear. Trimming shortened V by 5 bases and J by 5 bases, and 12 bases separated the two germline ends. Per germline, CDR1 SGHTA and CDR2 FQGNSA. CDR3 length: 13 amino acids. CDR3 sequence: CASSPVSKYGYTF. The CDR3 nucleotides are TGTGCCAGCAGCCCAGTATCAAAATATGGCTACACCTTC.

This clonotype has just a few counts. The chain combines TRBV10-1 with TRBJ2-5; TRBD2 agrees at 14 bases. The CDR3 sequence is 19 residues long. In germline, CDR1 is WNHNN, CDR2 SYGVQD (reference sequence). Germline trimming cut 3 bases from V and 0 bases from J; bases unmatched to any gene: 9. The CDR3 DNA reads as TGCGCCAGCAGTGAAGGTGGGACTAGCGGGGGCTATGACCAAGAGACCCAGTACTTC. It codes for CASSEGGTSGGYDQETQYF.

CDR3 nucleotides: TGTGCCAGTACCCCGGACAGGGGAGGCTATGGCTACACCTTC. Translated, it gives CASTPDRGGYGYTF. The rearrangement links TRBV19 to TRBJ1-2; 9 bases map to TRBD1. V lost 7 bases, J lost 4 bases, and 7 bases stayed unmatched. Germline CDR1 LNHDA, CDR2 SQIVND (reference sequence). The CDR3 spans 14 residues.

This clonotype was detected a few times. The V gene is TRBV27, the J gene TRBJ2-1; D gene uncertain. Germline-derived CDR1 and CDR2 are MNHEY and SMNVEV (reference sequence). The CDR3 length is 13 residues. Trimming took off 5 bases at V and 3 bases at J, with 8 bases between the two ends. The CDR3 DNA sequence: TGTGCCAGCAGTCTCCGGTTCTACAATGAGCAGTTCTTC. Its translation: CASSLRFYNEQFF.

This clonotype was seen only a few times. In DNA form, the CDR3 reads TGTGCCAGCAGCTTAGTCCGGGTTCGACAGCCCCAGCATTTT. It yields the protein CASSLVRVRQPQHF. The chain employs TRBV7-2 and TRBJ1-5, with D hard to call. The CDR3 sequence is 14 residues long. Trimming removed 1 base at V and 7 bases at J, with 11 bases between. Germline assignment: CDR1 SGHTA and CDR2 FQGNSA. The full variable domain, with the rest looked up from reference TRBV7-2 and TRBJ1-5, is GAGVSQSPSNKVTEKGKDVELRCDPISGHTALYWYRQSLGQGLEFLIYFQGNSAPDKSGLPSDRFSAERTGGSVSTLTIQRTQQEDSAVYLCASSLVRVRQPQHFGDGTRLSIL.

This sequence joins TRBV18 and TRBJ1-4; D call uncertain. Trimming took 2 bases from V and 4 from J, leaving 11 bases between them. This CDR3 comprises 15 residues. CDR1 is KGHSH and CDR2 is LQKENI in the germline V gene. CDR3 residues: CASSPTLRFNEKLFF. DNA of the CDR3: TGTGCCAGCTCACCAACCCTCCGGTTTAATGAAAAACTGTTTTTT. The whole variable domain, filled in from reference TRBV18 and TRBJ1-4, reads NAGVMQNPRHLVRRRGQEARLRCSPMKGHSHVYWYRQLPEEGLKFMVYLQKENIIDESGMPKERFSAEFPKEGPSILRIQQVVRGDSAAYFCASSPTLRFNEKLFFGSGTQLSVL.

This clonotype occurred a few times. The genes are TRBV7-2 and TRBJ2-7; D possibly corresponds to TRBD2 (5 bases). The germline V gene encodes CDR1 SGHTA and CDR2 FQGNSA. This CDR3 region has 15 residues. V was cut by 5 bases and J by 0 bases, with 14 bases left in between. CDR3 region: CASSLVGSDSYEQYF. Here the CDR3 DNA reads TGTGCCAGCAGCCTAGTAGGGAGCGACTCCTACGAGCAGTACTTC.

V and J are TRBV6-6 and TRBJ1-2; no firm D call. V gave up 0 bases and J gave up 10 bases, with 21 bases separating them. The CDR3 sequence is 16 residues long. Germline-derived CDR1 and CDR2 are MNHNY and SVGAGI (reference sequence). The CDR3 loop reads CASSYSRAGSMVDYTF. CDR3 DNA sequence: TGTGCCAGCAGTTACTCGAGGGCAGGCTCTATGGTAGACTACACCTTC.

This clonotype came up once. CDR3 bases: TGTGCCAGCAGCCAAGATCGAGCGGGACTAGCGGGGATACACTACGAGCAGTACTTC. Translating gives CASSQDRAGLAGIHYEQYF. The genes are TRBV3-1 and TRBJ2-7, with TRBD2 identical over 13 bases. Germline lookup yields CDR1 LGHDT and CDR2 YNNKEL (reference sequence). J lost 3 bases, V lost 0 bases, and 11 bases had no gene match. The CDR3 loop spans 19 amino acids.

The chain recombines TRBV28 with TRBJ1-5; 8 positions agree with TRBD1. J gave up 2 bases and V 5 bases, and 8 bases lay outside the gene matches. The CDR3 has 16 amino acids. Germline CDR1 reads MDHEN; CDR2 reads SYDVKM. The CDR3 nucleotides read TGTGCCAGCAGTCTTTATACGGACAGGGGCAATCAGCCCCAGCATTTT. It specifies CASSLYTDRGNQPQHF.

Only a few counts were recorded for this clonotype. The CDR3 nucleotides read TGCAGTGCTGAGACCGGGTCTTCCTACAATGAGCAGTTCTTC. Its protein product is CSAETGSSYNEQFF. The chain has TRBV20-1 and TRBJ2-1; D gene unclear. Trimming left V 5 bases short and J 1 base short, with 12 bases between. The CDR3 loop spans 14 amino acids. Germline values: CDR1 DFQATT, CDR2 SNEGSKA (reference sequence).

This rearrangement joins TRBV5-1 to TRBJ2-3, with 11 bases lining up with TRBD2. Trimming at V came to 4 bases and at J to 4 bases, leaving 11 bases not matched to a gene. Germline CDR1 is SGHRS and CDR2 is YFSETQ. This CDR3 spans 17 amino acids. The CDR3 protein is CASSPAASGRFADTQYF. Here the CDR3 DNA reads TGCGCCAGCAGCCCCGCTGCTAGCGGGAGGTTCGCAGATACGCAGTATTTT. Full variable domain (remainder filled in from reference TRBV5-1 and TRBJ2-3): KAGVTQTPRYLIKTRGQQVTLSCSPISGHRSVSWYQQTPGQGLQFLFEYFSETQRNKGNFPGRFSGRQFSNSRSEMNVSTLELGDSALYLCASSPAASGRFADTQYFGPGTRLTVL.

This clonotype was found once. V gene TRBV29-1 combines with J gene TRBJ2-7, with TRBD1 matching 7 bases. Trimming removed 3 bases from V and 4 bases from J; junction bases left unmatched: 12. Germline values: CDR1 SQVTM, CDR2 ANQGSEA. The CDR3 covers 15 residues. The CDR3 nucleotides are TGCAGCGTTGATAGGGGTTGGGGACAGAATTACGAGCAGTACTTC. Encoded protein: CSVDRGWGQNYEQYF.

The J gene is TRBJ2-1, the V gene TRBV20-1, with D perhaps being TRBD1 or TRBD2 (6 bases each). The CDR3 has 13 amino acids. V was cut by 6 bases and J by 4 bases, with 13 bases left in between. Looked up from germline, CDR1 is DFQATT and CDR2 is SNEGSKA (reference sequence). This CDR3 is CSARTAGYNEQFF. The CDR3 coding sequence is TGCAGTGCCCGGACAGCGGGTTACAATGAGCAGTTCTTC.

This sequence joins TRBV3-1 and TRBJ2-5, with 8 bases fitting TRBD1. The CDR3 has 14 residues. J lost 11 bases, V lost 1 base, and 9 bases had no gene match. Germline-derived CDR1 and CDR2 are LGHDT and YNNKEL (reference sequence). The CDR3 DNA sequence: TGTGCCAGCAGCCAAGCCAGGGGGCACAATGAGCAGTACTTC. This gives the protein CASSQARGHNEQYF.